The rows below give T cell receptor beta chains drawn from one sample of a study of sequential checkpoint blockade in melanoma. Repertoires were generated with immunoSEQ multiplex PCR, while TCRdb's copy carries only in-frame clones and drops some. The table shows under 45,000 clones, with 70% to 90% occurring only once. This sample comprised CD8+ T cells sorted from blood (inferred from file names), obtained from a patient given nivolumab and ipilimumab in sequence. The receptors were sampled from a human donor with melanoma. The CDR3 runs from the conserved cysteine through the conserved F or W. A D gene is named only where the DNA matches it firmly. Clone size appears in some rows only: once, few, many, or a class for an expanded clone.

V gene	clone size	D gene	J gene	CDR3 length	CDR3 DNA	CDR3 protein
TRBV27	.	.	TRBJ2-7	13	TGTGCCAGCAGTTTGGCCAGTTCGCGGGAGCAGTACTTC	CASSLASSREQYF
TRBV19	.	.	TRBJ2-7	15	TGTGCCAGTAGTTACTTCCTACAGGGAACGTACGAGCAGTACTTC	CASSYFLQGTYEQYF
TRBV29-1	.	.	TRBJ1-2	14	TGCAGCGTTGAGCAGACAGATTCAACCTATGGCTACACCTTC	CSVEQTDSTYGYTF
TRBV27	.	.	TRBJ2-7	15	TGTGCCAGCACCCTTTCAGGGGGGAGAGGGTACGAGCAGTACTTC	CASTLSGGRGYEQYF
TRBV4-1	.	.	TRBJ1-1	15	TGCGCCAGCAGCCAAGCCCCACAGGGCTGGACTGAAGCTTTCTTT	CASSQAPQGWTEAFF
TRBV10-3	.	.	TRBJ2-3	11	TGTGCCATCAGTGGGGAGAATACGCAGTATTTT	CAISGENTQYF
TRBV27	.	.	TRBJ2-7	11	TGTGCCAGCAGTCCTCCTCACGAGCAGTACTTC	CASSPPHEQYF
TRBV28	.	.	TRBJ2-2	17	TGTGCCAGCAGCCTCCCTACGAGGGTTTGGAACACCGGGGAGCTGTTTTTT	CASSLPTRVWNTGELFF
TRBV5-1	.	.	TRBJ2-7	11	TGCGCCAGCAGCTTGTACGGGAAAGTGTACTTC	CASSLYGKVYF
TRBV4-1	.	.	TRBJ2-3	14	TGCGCCAGCAGCCAAGAGGAGGGGCCAGATACGCAGTATTTT	CASSQEEGPDTQYF
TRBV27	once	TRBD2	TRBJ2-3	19	TGTGCCAGCAGTTTATGGGGACTAGCAGAGTCCACTAGCACAGATACGCAGTATTTT	CASSLWGLAESTSTDTQYF
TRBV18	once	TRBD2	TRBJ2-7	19	TGTGCCAGTCAGAACCAACTAGCGGGAGTAGAGGGCCCTCTCTACGAGCAGTACTTC	CASQNQLAGVEGPLYEQYF
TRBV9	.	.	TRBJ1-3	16	TGTGCCAGCAGCCCTTCTCCGGGGGGGTATGGAAACACCATATATTTT	CASSPSPGGYGNTIYF
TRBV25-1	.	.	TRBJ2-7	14	TGTGCCAGCAGTTCACTAGATAATACCTACGAGCAGTACTTC	CASSSLDNTYEQYF
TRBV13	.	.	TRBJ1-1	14	TGTGCCAGCAGCTTAGAGGGTGAGGGCACTGAAGCTTTCTTT	CASSLEGEGTEAFF
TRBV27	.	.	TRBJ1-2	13	TGTGCCAGCAGTTTTACGGAGTCCTATGGCTACACCTTC	CASSFTESYGYTF
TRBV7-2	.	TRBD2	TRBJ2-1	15	TGTGCCAGCAGACCGGGACTAGCGGGGGGGAATGAGCAGTTCTTC	CASRPGLAGGNEQFF
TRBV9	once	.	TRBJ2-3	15	TGTGCCAGCAGCGTAGGGGGCGCTAGCACAGATACGCAGTATTTT	CASSVGGASTDTQYF
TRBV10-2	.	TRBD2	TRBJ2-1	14	TGCGCCAGCGGACGGACTAGCGATTACAATGAGCAGTTCTTC	CASGRTSDYNEQFF
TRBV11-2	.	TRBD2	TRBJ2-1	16	TGTGCCAGCAGCGGCCGGACTAGCGGGGGGGACAATGAGCAGTTCTTC	CASSGRTSGGDNEQFF
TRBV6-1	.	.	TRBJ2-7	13	TGTGCCAGCAACGCGGACAGCGCCTACGAGCAGTACTTC	CASNADSAYEQYF
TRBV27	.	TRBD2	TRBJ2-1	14	TGTGCCAGCAGCGCGGGGGGGCCGGCCAATGAGCAGTTCTTC	CASSAGGPANEQFF
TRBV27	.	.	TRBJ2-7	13	TGTGCCAGCAGTTTATCGCGGTCCTACGAGCAGTACTTC	CASSLSRSYEQYF
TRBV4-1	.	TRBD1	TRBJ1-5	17	TGCGCCAGCAGCCTTCGGACAGGGTCGAATAGCAATCAGCCCCAGCATTTT	CASSLRTGSNSNQPQHF
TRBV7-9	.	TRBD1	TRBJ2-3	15	TGTGCCAGCAGCTTAGTGGGACAGCAGGCAGATACGCAGTATTTT	CASSLVGQQADTQYF
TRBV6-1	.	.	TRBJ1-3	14	TGTGCCAGCAGTGCGGCAGGGGACGGAAACACCATATATTTT	CASSAAGDGNTIYF
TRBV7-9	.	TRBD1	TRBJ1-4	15	TGTGCCAGCAGCATCACAGGGGGCGAAGATGAAAAACTGTTTTTT	CASSITGGEDEKLFF
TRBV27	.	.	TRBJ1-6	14	TGTGCCAGCAGCTTAACAGGGAAAGTCTCACCCCTCCACTTT	CASSLTGKVSPLHF
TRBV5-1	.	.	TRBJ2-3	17	TGCGCCAGCAGCTTGGTAGGCCTGGGGGGAGGCACAGATACGCAGTATTTT	CASSLVGLGGGTDTQYF
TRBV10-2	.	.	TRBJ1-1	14	TGCGCCAGCAGTGAGGCCAGGGTGAACACTGAAGCTTTCTTT	CASSEARVNTEAFF
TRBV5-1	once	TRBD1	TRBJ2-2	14	TGCGCCAGCAGCTTCGACAGGGGGGCCGGGGAGCTGTTTTTT	CASSFDRGAGELFF
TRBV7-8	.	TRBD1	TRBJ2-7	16	TGTGCCAGCAGCCATACCCGGACAGGGGGCAACCACGAGCAGTACTTC	CASSHTRTGGNHEQYF
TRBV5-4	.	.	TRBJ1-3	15	TGTGCCAGCAGCCCTTGGGGGGGCGCAGGAAACACCATATATTTT	CASSPWGGAGNTIYF
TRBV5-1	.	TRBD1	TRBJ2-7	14	TGCGCCAGCAGACACGAAGGACAGGGCTACGAGCAGTACTTC	CASRHEGQGYEQYF
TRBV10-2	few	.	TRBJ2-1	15	TGCGCCAGCAGTGACTCCACGAGCTCCTACAATGAGCAGTTCTTC	CASSDSTSSYNEQFF
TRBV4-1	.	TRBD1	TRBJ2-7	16	TGCGCCAGCAGCCAAGAACAGGGGCTGAGCTCCTACGAGCAGTACTTC	CASSQEQGLSSYEQYF
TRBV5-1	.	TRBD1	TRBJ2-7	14	TGCGCCAGCAGCTTGGGACAGGGTTCCGACGAGCAGTACTTC	CASSLGQGSDEQYF
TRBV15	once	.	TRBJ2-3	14	TGTGCCACCAGCAGAGCTTTAGAGCCCGATACGCAGTATTTT	CATSRALEPDTQYF
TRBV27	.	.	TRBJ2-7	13	TGTGCCAGCAGTTTTCAGGGGGGCCACGAGCAGTACTTC	CASSFQGGHEQYF
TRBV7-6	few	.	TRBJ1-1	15	TGTGCCAGCAGCTTCAATCAGGGCCTGAACACTGAAGCTTTCTTT	CASSFNQGLNTEAFF
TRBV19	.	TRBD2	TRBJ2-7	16	TGTGCCAGTAGTATCACCGCTAGCGGGGCTACCTACGAGCAGTACTTC	CASSITASGATYEQYF
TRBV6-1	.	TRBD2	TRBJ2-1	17	TGTGCCAGCAGTGAATACCTAGCGGGATCGTCCTACAATGAGCAGTTCTTC	CASSEYLAGSSYNEQFF
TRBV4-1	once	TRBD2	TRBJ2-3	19	TGCGCCAGCAGCCTCCCGGGACTAGCGGGAGCTGGTGAAACAGATACGCAGTATTTT	CASSLPGLAGAGETDTQYF
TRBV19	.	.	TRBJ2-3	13	TGTGCCAGTAGTATAGAGGTTCAATCGGCGCAGTATTTT	CASSIEVQSAQYF
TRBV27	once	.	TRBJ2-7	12	TGTGCCAGCGGGTTAACAGGGTCCGAGCAGTACTTC	CASGLTGSEQYF